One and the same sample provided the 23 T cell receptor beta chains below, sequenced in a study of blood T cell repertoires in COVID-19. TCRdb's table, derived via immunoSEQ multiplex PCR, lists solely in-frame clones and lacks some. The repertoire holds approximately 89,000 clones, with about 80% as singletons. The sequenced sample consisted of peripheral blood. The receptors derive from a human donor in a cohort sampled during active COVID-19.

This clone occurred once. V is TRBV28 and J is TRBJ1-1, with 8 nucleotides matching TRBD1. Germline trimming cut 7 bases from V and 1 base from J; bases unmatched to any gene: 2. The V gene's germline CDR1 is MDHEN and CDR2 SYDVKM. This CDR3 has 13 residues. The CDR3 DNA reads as TGTGCCAGCACAGGGGGCGCGAACACTGAAGCTTTCTTT. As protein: CASTGGANTEAFF.

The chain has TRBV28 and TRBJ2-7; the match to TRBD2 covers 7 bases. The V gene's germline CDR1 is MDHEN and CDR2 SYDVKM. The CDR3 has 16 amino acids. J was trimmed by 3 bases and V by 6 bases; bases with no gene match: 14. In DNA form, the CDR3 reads TGTGCCAGCAGCTCTCTTGGCGGGACTACCCTCTACGAGCAGTACTTC. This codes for CASSSLGGTTLYEQYF.

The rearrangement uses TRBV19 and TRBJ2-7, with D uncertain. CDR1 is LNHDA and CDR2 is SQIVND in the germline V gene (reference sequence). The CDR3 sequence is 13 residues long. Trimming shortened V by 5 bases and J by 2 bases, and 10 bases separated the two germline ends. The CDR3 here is CASSEVPTYEQYF. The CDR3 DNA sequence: TGTGCCAGTAGTGAGGTGCCAACCTACGAGCAGTACTTC.

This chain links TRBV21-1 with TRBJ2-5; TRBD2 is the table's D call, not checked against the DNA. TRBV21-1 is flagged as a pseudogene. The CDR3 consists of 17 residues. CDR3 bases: TGTGCCAGCAGCAAAGCCGCCAGACTAGCGGGAGAAGAGACCCAGTACTTC. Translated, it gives CASSKAARLAGEETQYF.

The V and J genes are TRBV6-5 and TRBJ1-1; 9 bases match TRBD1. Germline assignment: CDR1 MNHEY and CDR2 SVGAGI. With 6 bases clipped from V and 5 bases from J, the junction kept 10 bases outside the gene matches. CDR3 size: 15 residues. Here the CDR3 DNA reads TGTGCCAGCAGGCGGGACAGGGAAGTGAGTACTGAAGCTTTCTTT. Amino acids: CASRRDREVSTEAFF.

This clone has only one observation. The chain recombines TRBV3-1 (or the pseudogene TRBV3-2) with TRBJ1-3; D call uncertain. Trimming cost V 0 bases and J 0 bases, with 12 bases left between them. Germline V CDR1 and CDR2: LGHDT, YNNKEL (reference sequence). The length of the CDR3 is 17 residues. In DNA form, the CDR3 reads TGTGCCAGCAGCCAAGATCTTAATTCTTTCTCTGGAAACACCATATATTTT. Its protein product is CASSQDLNSFSGNTIYF.

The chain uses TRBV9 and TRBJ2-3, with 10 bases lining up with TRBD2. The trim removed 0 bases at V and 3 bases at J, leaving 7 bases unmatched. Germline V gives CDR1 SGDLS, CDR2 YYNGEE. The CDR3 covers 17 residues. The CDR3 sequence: CASSVGLAGVRTDTQYF. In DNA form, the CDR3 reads TGTGCCAGCAGCGTAGGTCTAGCGGGAGTGAGAACAGATACGCAGTATTTT.

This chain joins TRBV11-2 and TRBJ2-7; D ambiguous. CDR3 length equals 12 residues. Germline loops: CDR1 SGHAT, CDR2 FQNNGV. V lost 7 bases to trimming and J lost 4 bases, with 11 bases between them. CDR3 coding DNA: TGTGCCAGCACCCCTTCCAGGTACGAGCAGTACTTC. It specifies CASTPSRYEQYF.

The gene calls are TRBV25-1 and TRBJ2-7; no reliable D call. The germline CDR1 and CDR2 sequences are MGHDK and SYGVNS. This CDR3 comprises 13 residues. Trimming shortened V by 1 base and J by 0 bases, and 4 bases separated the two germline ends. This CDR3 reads CASSELSSYEQYF. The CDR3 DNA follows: TGTGCCAGCAGTGAATTGAGCTCCTACGAGCAGTACTTC.

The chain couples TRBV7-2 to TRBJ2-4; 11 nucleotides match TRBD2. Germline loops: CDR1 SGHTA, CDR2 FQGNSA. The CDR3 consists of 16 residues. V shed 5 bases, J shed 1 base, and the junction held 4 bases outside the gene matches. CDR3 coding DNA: TGTGCCAGCAGCCCCTCTAGCGGGAGGGCCAAAAACATTCAGTACTTC. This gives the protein CASSPSSGRAKNIQYF. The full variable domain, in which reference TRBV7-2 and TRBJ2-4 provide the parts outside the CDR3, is GAGVSQSPSNKVTEKGKDVELRCDPISGHTALYWYRQSLGQGLEFLIYFQGNSAPDKSGLPSDRFSAERTGGSVSTLTIQRTQQEDSAVYLCASSPSSGRAKNIQYFGAGTRLSVL.

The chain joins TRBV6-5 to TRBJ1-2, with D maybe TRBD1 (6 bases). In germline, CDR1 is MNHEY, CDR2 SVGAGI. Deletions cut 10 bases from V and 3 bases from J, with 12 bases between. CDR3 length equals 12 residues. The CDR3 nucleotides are TGTGCCACCTACAGGGTTGACTATGGCTACACCTTC. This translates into CATYRVDYGYTF.

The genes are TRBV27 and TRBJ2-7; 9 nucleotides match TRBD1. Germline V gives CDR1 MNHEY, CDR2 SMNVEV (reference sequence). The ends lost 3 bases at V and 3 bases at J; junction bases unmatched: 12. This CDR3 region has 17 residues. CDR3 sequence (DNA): TGTGCCAGCAGTTTCCGGGGGACCGGGACAGGGTACTACGAGCAGTACTTC. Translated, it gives CASSFRGTGTGYYEQYF.

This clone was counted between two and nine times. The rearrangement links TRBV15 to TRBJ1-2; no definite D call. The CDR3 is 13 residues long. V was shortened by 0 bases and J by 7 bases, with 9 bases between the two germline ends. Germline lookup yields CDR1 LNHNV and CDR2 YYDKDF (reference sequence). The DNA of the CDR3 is TGTGCCACCAGCAGAGACCTGAACATTGGCTACACCTTC. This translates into CATSRDLNIGYTF.

DNA for the CDR3: TGTGCCAGCAGCGCCGTATTCGCTAGCCAGTTCATCAATGAGCAGTTCTTC. Translation: CASSAVFASQFINEQFF. The chain has TRBV7-2 and TRBJ2-1; TRBD2 is a possible D gene (5 bases). The CDR3 consists of 17 residues. Trimming shortened V by 5 bases and J by 6 bases, and 23 bases separated the two germline ends. Germline V lookup: CDR1 SGHTA, CDR2 FQGNSA.

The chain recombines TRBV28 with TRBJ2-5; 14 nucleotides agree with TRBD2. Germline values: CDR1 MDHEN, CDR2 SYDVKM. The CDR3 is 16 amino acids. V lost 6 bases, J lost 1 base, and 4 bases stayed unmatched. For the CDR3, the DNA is TGTGCCAGCAGGGAGGGACTAGCGGGAGTCCAAGAGACCCAGTACTTC. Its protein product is CASREGLAGVQETQYF.

CDR3 protein: CASSLTDSPQYF. The DNA for the CDR3 is TGCGCCAGCAGCTTGACCGACAGCCCGCAGTACTTC. This sequence joins TRBV5-1 and TRBJ2-7, with D perhaps TRBD1 (5 bases). The CDR3 is made up of 12 amino acids. Germline CDR1 reads SGHRS; CDR2 reads YFSETQ. Deletions cut 1 base from V and 9 bases from J, with 11 bases between.

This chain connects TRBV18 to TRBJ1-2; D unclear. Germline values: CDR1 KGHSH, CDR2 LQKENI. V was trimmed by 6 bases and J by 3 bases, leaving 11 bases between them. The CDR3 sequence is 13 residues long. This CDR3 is CASSLDRDYGYTF. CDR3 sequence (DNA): TGTGCCAGCTCCTTAGACCGGGACTATGGCTACACCTTC.

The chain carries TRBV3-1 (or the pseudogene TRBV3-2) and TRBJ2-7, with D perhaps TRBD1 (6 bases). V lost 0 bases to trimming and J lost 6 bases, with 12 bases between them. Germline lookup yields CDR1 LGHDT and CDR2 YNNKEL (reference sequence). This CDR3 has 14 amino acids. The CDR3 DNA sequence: TGTGCCAGCAGCCAAGAGACAGGAACGGCCGAGCAGTACTTC. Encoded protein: CASSQETGTAEQYF.

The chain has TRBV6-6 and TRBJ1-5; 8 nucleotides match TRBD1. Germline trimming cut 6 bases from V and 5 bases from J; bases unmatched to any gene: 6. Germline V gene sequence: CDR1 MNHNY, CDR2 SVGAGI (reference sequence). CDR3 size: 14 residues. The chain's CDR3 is CASSRDRSYQPQHF. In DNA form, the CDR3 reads TGTGCCAGCAGCCGGGACAGGAGTTATCAGCCCCAGCATTTT.

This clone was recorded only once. The CDR3 DNA reads as TGTGCCAGCAGGGATAGCGGAGGGACGCGCCACGAGCAGTACTTC. This gives the protein CASRDSGGTRHEQYF. The rearrangement uses TRBV2 and TRBJ2-7; maybe TRBD2 (6 bases). The V gene lost 6 bases and the J gene lost 5 bases, with 20 bases spanning the gap. CDR3 size: 15 residues. The germline V gene has CDR1 SNHLY and CDR2 FYNNEI.

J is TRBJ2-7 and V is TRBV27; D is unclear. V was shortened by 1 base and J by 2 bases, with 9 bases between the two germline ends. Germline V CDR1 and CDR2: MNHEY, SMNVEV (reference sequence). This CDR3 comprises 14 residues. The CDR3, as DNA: TGTGCCAGCAGTTTATTGGCAGAGGCCTACGAGCAGTACTTC. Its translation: CASSLLAEAYEQYF.

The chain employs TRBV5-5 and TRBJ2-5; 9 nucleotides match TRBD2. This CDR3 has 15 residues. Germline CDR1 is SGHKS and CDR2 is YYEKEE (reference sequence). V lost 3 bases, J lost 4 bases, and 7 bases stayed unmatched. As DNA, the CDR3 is TGTGCCAGCAGCTGGGAAGCACTAGCGGGAGAGACCCAGTACTTC. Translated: CASSWEALAGETQYF.

CDR3 in amino acids: CASSPGSRTGAYEQYF. The CDR3 bases are TGTGCCAGCAGCCCCGGCTCCAGGACAGGGGCGTACGAGCAGTACTTC. This sequence joins TRBV7-2 and TRBJ2-7, with TRBD1 identical over 9 bases. CDR1 and CDR2 from the germline V gene are SGHTA and FQGNSA. The CDR3 covers 16 residues. The trim removed 5 bases at V and 4 bases at J, leaving 12 bases unmatched.